One sample yielded the 14 T cell receptor beta chains listed below, sequenced in a study of a mutant IDH1 vaccine in newly diagnosed glioma. No antigen has been identified for these receptors. Regarding time point: week 5, during vaccination. Every single dose of the vaccine, 300 ug of mutant IDH1 20-mer peptide, came with topical imiquimod. The repertoire was sequenced with immunoSEQ multiplex PCR; TCRdb's copy has only in-frame clones and lacks some. The repertoire holds 70,000 to 90,000 clones, more than 85% seen once, with just over 0.55% in the top ten. Sequenced here: PBMCs, sampled from a glioma patient whose treatment included an IDH1 peptide vaccine. These receptors all come from a woman in her fifties or sixties with glioma.

V gene TRBV10-3 combines with J gene TRBJ1-1; 7 bases map to TRBD1. The CDR3 covers 14 residues. Germline assignment: CDR1 ENHRY and CDR2 SYGVKD. The trim removed 2 bases at V and 7 bases at J, leaving 7 bases unmatched. The CDR3 DNA reads TGTGCCATCAGTGAGCCGGGACAGACCCTTGAAGCTTTCTTT. This sequence encodes CAISEPGQTLEAFF.

V gene TRBV15 combines with J gene TRBJ2-2, with 7 bases aligning to TRBD2. From germline, CDR1 is LNHNV and CDR2 YYDKDF (reference sequence). V gave up 0 bases and J gave up 9 bases; unmatched junction bases: 4. This CDR3 has 14 residues. The CDR3 DNA reads as TGTGCCACCAGCAGAGAAGGCGGGGGTAGGGAGCTGTTTTTT. Its translation: CATSREGGGRELFF. The full variable domain, in which reference TRBV15 and TRBJ2-2 provide the parts outside the CDR3, is DAMVIQNPRYQVTQFGKPVTLSCSQTLNHNVMYWYQQKSSQAPKLLFHYYDKDFNNEADTPDNFQSRRPNTSFCFLDIRSPGLGDTAMYLCATSREGGGRELFFGEGSRLTVL.

V and J are TRBV7-2 and TRBJ2-2, with D hard to call. Between the trimmed V and J ends, which lost 2 bases and 0 bases, there was a span of 16 bases. CDR1 and CDR2 (germline): SGHTA, FQGNSA. This CDR3 comprises 18 residues. CDR3: CASSLFLGAGSNTGELFF. The CDR3 coding sequence is TGTGCCAGCAGCTTATTCCTAGGTGCAGGCTCGAACACCGGGGAGCTGTTTTTT.

The chain joins TRBV9 to TRBJ1-1; D is uncertain. Germline V gene sequence: CDR1 SGDLS, CDR2 YYNGEE. V shed 0 bases and J shed 5 bases, with 14 bases lying between them. The CDR3 consists of 15 residues. CDR3 nucleotides: TGTGCCAGCAGCGTAGGGGTCGCTTTGAGAACTGAAGCTTTCTTT. Amino acids: CASSVGVALRTEAFF.

This sequence joins TRBV18 and TRBJ1-3, with D possibly TRBD1 on 5 matching bases. V lost 6 bases, J lost 3 bases, and 15 bases lay in between. The CDR3 sequence is 15 residues long. Germline V gene lookup returns CDR1 KGHSH and CDR2 LQKENI. For the CDR3, the DNA is TGTGCCAGCTCCCCCAACGGGGGAAATGGAAACACCATATATTTT. Translation: CASSPNGGNGNTIYF.

The chain carries TRBV5-1 and TRBJ2-6; D is unclear. Germline V gene lookup returns CDR1 SGHRS and CDR2 YFSETQ. Deletions cut 3 bases from V and 4 bases from J, with 11 bases between. The CDR3 spans 15 residues. CDR3 protein: CASSSQVTGANVLTF. DNA for the CDR3: TGCGCCAGCAGCTCCCAGGTTACGGGGGCCAACGTCCTGACTTTC.

The chain joins TRBV11-2 to TRBJ2-1; weak D call: TRBD2 (5 bases). Trimming stripped 1 base from V and 11 bases from J, with 21 bases between. This CDR3 is 16 amino acids long. The germline gives CDR1 SGHAT, CDR2 FQNNGV. The CDR3 protein is CASSLGQSPLEVKQFF. The DNA for the CDR3 is TGTGCCAGCAGCTTAGGCCAGTCGCCTTTGGAGGTAAAGCAGTTCTTC.

This chain connects TRBV2 to TRBJ2-7, with 9 bases matching TRBD2. The CDR3 covers 13 residues. Trimming took 6 bases from V and 11 from J; bases not matched to a gene: 11. Germline CDR1 SNHLY, CDR2 FYNNEI. CDR3: CASRGTSGLSEYF. CDR3 DNA: TGTGCCAGCAGGGGAACTAGCGGGCTCTCGGAGTACTTC.

CDR3 coding DNA: TGTGCCAGCAGCTTCCCGTTAGCGGGAGGGCGGGAGACCCAGTACTTC. Protein sequence: CASSFPLAGGRETQYF. J is TRBJ2-5 and V is TRBV5-4, with 11 bases that match TRBD2. Germline V gene sequence: CDR1 SGHNT, CDR2 YYREEE (reference sequence). V gave up 2 bases and J gave up 5 bases; unmatched junction bases: 8. CDR3 length equals 16 residues.

This sequence joins TRBV7-8 and TRBJ2-7; 13 bases map to TRBD2. The CDR3 extends over 14 amino acids. Germline-derived CDR1 and CDR2 are SGHVS and FQNEAQ. V lost 5 bases to trimming and J lost 6 bases; unmatched junction nucleotides: 4. CDR3 bases: TGTGCCAGCAGCCTGGGACTAGCGGGAACCGAGCAGTACTTC. Translation: CASSLGLAGTEQYF.

DNA of the CDR3: TGTGCCAGTGGCCCGTGGGAGACCCAGTACTTC. This codes for CASGPWETQYF. This chain links TRBV6-5 with TRBJ2-5; D not resolved. V dropped 9 bases and J dropped 5 bases, with 10 bases sitting between them. The CDR3 loop spans 11 amino acids. The germline V gene has CDR1 MNHEY and CDR2 SVGAGI.

The chain uses TRBV2 and TRBJ2-3, with 7 bases matching TRBD2. With V trimmed by 6 bases and J by 2 bases, 8 bases remained unmatched. The CDR3 loop spans 15 amino acids. Germline values: CDR1 SNHLY, CDR2 FYNNEI. The CDR3 nucleotides are TGTGCCAGCAGGGACTGGGGGGGAGCCACAGATACGCAGTATTTT. As protein: CASRDWGGATDTQYF.

This chain links TRBV19 with TRBJ2-3, with 7 bases matching TRBD1. CDR1 LNHDA and CDR2 SQIVND come from the germline V gene (reference sequence). After removal of 5 bases from V and 1 base from J, the junction contained 9 bases not matched to a gene. There are 16 residues in the CDR3. Here the CDR3 DNA reads TGTGCCAGTAGTCAGGGGGACCCCTTTCGCACAGATACGCAGTATTTT. Its translation is CASSQGDPFRTDTQYF.

The DNA of the CDR3 is TGTGCCAGCAGTTTGGCCAGGGGAAGGACTGAAGCTTTCTTT. It translates to CASSLARGRTEAFF. The chain uses TRBV27 and TRBJ1-1, with a weak D call TRBD1 (6 bases). From germline, CDR1 is MNHEY and CDR2 SMNVEV (reference sequence). The CDR3 loop spans 14 amino acids. Trimming pared 3 bases from V and 5 bases from J, leaving 13 bases between.